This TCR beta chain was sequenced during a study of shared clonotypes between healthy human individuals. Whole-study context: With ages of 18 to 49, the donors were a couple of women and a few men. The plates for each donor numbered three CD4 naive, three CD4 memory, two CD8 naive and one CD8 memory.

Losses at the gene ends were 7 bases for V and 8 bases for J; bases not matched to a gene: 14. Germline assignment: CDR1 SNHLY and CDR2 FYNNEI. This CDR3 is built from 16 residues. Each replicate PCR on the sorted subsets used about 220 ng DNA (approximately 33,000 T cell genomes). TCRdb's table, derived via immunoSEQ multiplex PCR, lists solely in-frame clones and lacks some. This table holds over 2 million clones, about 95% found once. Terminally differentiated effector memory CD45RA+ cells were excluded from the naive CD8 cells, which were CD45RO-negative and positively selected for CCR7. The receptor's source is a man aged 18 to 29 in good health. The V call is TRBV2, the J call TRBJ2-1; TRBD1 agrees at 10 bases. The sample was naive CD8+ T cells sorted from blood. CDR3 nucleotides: TGTGCCAGCAAAATGAGCGGGACAGGGGATCTGTATGAGCAGTTCTTC. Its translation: CASKMSGTGDLYEQFF.